The source of this T cell receptor (beta chain) is a study of T cell responses to AZD1222 COVID-19 vaccine. Study-level background: Timing groups of about 4 and about 12 weeks for second doses were pooled.

Profiled with immunoSEQ multiplex PCR; TCRdb holds only in-frame clones, not every one. The table shows around 100,000 clones, with about 83% occurring only once. V was clipped by 4 bases and J by 0 bases, with 10 bases between them. CDR1 is ENHRY, CDR2 SYGVKD, per germline. The CDR3 is made up of 15 amino acids. J is TRBJ2-1 and V is TRBV10-3, with a possible D match to TRBD2 (5 bases). The clonotype was recovered from an adult in good health. The sequences come from peripheral blood, collected on day 0 of AZD1222 vaccination. CDR3 sequence reads: CAISVAGGSYNEQFF. CDR3 in DNA: TGTGCCATCAGTGTTGCGGGTGGCTCCTACAATGAGCAGTTCTTC.